The 16 T cell receptor beta chains below were found in one sample sequenced in a study of shared clonotypes between healthy human individuals. The repertoire was sequenced with immunoSEQ multiplex PCR; TCRdb's copy has only in-frame clones and lacks some. This sample yields 2.3 million or so clones, of which 80% to 95% are seen a single time; roughly 0.36% belongs to the top ten. Sequencing was carried out using naive CD4+ T cells from PBMCs. Subset: CD45RA+ positively selected. These receptors were obtained from a man aged 18 to 30 in good health. Some clones in this sample may be carry-over from other donors' samples.

The chain uses TRBV4-1 and TRBJ2-7, with TRBD2 matching 11 bases. Germline values: CDR1 MGHRA, CDR2 YSYEKL. The CDR3 has 18 amino acids. The trim removed 1 base at V and 4 bases at J, leaving 12 bases unmatched. The CDR3 sequence: CASSQGGVAGGPEYEQYF. The DNA of the CDR3 is TGCGCCAGCAGCCAAGGAGGGGTAGCGGGAGGGCCCGAGTACGAGCAGTACTTC.

This clone turned up a few times. The V gene is TRBV28, the J gene TRBJ1-5; tentatively, D is TRBD1 (6 bases). This CDR3 is 14 amino acids long. Germline CDR1 and CDR2: MDHEN and SYDVKM. V lost 10 bases, J lost 1 base, and 14 bases lay in between. The DNA for the CDR3 is TGTGCCACCCAAACTACAGGGAGCAATCAGCCCCAGCATTTT. It translates to CATQTTGSNQPQHF.

This chain links TRBV10-1 with TRBJ2-1; D possibly corresponds to TRBD1 (6 bases). In germline, CDR1 is WNHNN, CDR2 SYGVQD (reference sequence). V dropped 2 bases and J dropped 2 bases, with 10 bases sitting between them. The CDR3 totals 15 residues. CDR3 protein: CASSETGWPYNEQFF. The CDR3 region has the DNA TGCGCCAGCAGTGAGACAGGGTGGCCCTACAATGAGCAGTTCTTC.

The chain joins TRBV19 to TRBJ1-5; unclear D gene. This CDR3 has 14 residues. Trimming shortened V by 11 bases and J by 0 bases, and 14 bases separated the two germline ends. The germline gives CDR1 LNHDA, CDR2 SQIVND (reference sequence). The CDR3 reads CALRDGVSNQPQHF. The CDR3 coding sequence is TGTGCCTTAAGAGACGGGGTTAGCAATCAGCCCCAGCATTTT.

The chain combines TRBV14 with TRBJ2-4; D unclear. Between the trimmed V and J ends, which lost 1 base and 2 bases, there was a span of 3 bases. Germline V gives CDR1 SGHDN, CDR2 FVKESK. The CDR3 covers 13 residues. For the CDR3, the DNA is TGTGCCAGCAGCCAAGTTCCCAAAAACATTCAGTACTTC. It encodes CASSQVPKNIQYF.

The chain combines TRBV2 with TRBJ1-1; D is perhaps TRBD1 (6 bases). The CDR3 contains 15 residues. Germline-derived CDR1 and CDR2 are SNHLY and FYNNEI. The V and J ends lost 4 bases and 4 bases respectively, with 16 bases between them. The CDR3 DNA sequence: TGTGCCAGCAGTGGGGGGCCTCGGGGGTCCACTGAAGCTTTCTTT. Its protein product is CASSGGPRGSTEAFF. The entire variable domain, with the rest obtained from reference TRBV2 and TRBJ1-1, is as follows: EPEVTQTPSHQVTQMGQEVILRCVPISNHLYFYWYRQILGQKVEFLVSFYNNEISEKSEIFDDQFSVERPDGSNFTLKIRSTKLEDSAMYFCASSGGPRGSTEAFFGQGTRLTVV.

The chain couples TRBV9 to TRBJ2-2; 9 bases line up with TRBD1. V lost 0 bases, J lost 6 bases, and 6 bases stayed unmatched. Germline lookup yields CDR1 SGDLS and CDR2 YYNGEE. The CDR3 is 16 residues long. The chain's CDR3 is CASSVATGTGPGELFF. The CDR3 DNA is TGTGCCAGCAGCGTAGCTACAGGGACAGGGCCCGGGGAGCTGTTTTTT.

This rearrangement joins TRBV9 to TRBJ2-5; D gene uncertain. The germline V gene has CDR1 SGDLS and CDR2 YYNGEE. This CDR3 contains 14 residues. Trimming left V 3 bases short and J 0 bases short, with 9 bases between. The CDR3: CASSARSYQETQYF. The CDR3 DNA reads as TGTGCCAGCAGCGCCAGATCGTACCAAGAGACCCAGTACTTC.

The rearrangement joins TRBV7-3 to TRBJ2-2; the D gene is possibly TRBD2 (6 bases). CDR3 length equals 15 residues. V was pared by 3 bases and J by 5 bases, with 13 bases between. CDR1 is SGHTA, CDR2 FQGTGA, per germline. As DNA, the CDR3 is TGTGCCAGCAGCTTGTCCGGGAGTGGAACCGGGGAGCTGTTTTTT. Translated, it gives CASSLSGSGTGELFF.

The rearrangement joins TRBV5-1 to TRBJ2-3; 9 bases match TRBD1. Germline trimming cut 3 bases from V and 1 base from J; bases unmatched to any gene: 9. Germline V gene sequence: CDR1 SGHRS, CDR2 YFSETQ. This CDR3 contains 17 residues. This CDR3 reads CASSSFNRGRRTDTQYF. CDR3 nucleotides: TGCGCCAGCAGCTCCTTCAACAGGGGGCGCCGCACAGATACGCAGTATTTT.

This rearrangement joins TRBV7-8 to TRBJ1-4, with a possible D match to TRBD1 (5 bases). V was pared by 5 bases and J by 3 bases, with 25 bases between. The CDR3 extends over 19 amino acids. Germline values: CDR1 SGHVS, CDR2 FQNEAQ. CDR3 DNA sequence: TGTGCCAGCAGCCCCCCGACTGTGGGACCCATGGAAGCTAATGAAAAACTGTTTTTT. Protein product: CASSPPTVGPMEANEKLFF.

CDR3 protein: CASSYLTTGMNTEAFF. DNA for the CDR3: TGTGCCAGCAGTTACCTCACCACAGGGATGAACACTGAAGCTTTCTTT. The V and J genes are TRBV6-5 and TRBJ1-1; D possibly corresponds to TRBD1 (6 bases). V lost 2 bases to trimming and J lost 0 bases, with 13 bases between them. The CDR3 loop spans 16 amino acids. Germline V CDR1 and CDR2: MNHEY, SVGAGI.

This clone is a singleton in its sample. At one boundary the junction diverges from the germline segment, which might be a read error. The genes are TRBV6-1 and TRBJ2-2; D may be TRBD2 (5 bases). Germline assignment: CDR1 MNHNS and CDR2 SASEGT. CDR3 length: 13 amino acids. The CDR3 region has the DNA TGCGCCAGCAGGCGGGCTGGCACCGGGGAGCTGTTTTTT. It specifies CASRRAGTGELFF.

Concerning this clone: The germline gene is not matched at one end of the junction; a read error may be the cause. The chain joins TRBV30 to TRBJ2-3; D is perhaps TRBD1 or TRBD2 (5 bases each). The CDR3 length is 13 residues. The germline CDR1 and CDR2 sequences are GTSNPN and SVGIG (reference sequence). The DNA for the CDR3 is TGTGCCTGGAGGACGGGGTCCACAGGTACGCAGTATTTT. It is translated as CAWRTGSTGTQYF.

V usage is TRBV4-1 and J usage is TRBJ1-1; possibly TRBD1 for D (6 bases). Germline V gives CDR1 MGHRA, CDR2 YSYEKL. The CDR3 spans 15 residues. Trimming took 1 base from V and 2 from J, leaving 11 bases between them. The CDR3 loop reads CASSQVRGLNTEAFF. The CDR3 DNA reads as TGCGCCAGCAGCCAAGTCCGGGGGCTAAACACTGAAGCTTTCTTT.

This chain uses TRBV28 with TRBJ2-4; TRBD1 matches at 9 bases. Losses at the gene ends were 4 bases for V and 4 bases for J; bases not matched to a gene: 8. CDR3 length: 16 amino acids. Germline values: CDR1 MDHEN, CDR2 SYDVKM. CDR3 nucleotides: TGTGCCAGCAGTTCCTACGACAGGGGGTTGAAAAACATTCAGTACTTC. Encoded protein: CASSSYDRGLKNIQYF.